This entry is about one TCR beta chain. The antigen is undetermined. These data belong to a study of CD8+ T cells in alopecia areata. Study details: Treated patients were given oral tofacitinib, which was dosed at 5 to 10 mg twice daily. Points from the study as a whole: Both scalp clonality and the expanded CD8+ clones among the top 100 showed a significant decrease with tofacitinib. Patients displayed less clarity in TCR sharing than mice, a finding possibly related to HLA. Sequenced scalp T cells also include alphabeta T cells resident in normal skin.

Trimming removed 5 bases from V and 9 bases from J, with 11 bases in between. CDR1 is MNHEY and CDR2 is SVGAGI in the germline V gene. The CDR3 has 13 amino acids. Treatment defined: oral pan-JAK inhibitor, 5-10 mg twice daily. After isolation, RNA underwent reverse transcription to generate cDNA as the sequencing template. Data came from immunoSEQ multiplex PCR; TCRdb stores just in-frame clones and leaves some out. The sample has more than 150,000 clones; about 51% are singletons. This TCR came from a human donor with alopecia areata. The genes are TRBV6-5 and TRBJ1-6; the D is unclear. Material: CD8+ T cells sorted from blood, obtained at roughly week 53, from a patient treated with tofacitinib. CDR3: CASSRSEISPLHF. The DNA for the CDR3 is TGTGCCAGCAGTCGATCAGAAATTTCACCCCTCCACTTT.